The sequence of this TCR beta chain was determined in a study of blood T cell repertoires in COVID-19. Turning to the study itself: Sources were T cells, B-cell-depleted T cells, or PBMCs; the material itself was cDNA or gDNA.

The CDR3 sequence is 17 residues long. The germline gives CDR1 SGHVS, CDR2 FQNEAQ. The V and J ends lost 3 bases and 0 bases, in that order; junction bases with no gene match: 5. Original data processing: Scientists estimated how many nucleated cells there were by amplifying reference gene primers. Sequencing used immunoSEQ multiplex PCR; TCRdb keeps in-frame clones, though not all of them. The V and J calls and clone size were taken over from that table, and D and trimming were inferred from the DNA. The top ten hold less than 3% of the sample, which has about 210,000 clones, 80% to 90% seen once. This clone was recorded a few times.

The chain couples TRBV7-8 to TRBJ2-7; the match to TRBD2 covers 13 bases. The sequence was collected from a man aged 50 to 60 with active or convalescent COVID-19. Sequenced sample: peripheral blood. The CDR3 DNA sequence: TGTGCCAGCAGCTTCGGACTAGCGGGGGCCTCCTCCTACGAGCAGTACTTC. Its protein product is CASSFGLAGASSYEQYF.